Presented here are 3 T cell receptor beta chains from one specimen sequenced in a study of T cells in narcolepsy. TCRdb keeps only in-frame clones here, not all; method: immunoSEQ multiplex PCR. This sample has around 30,000 clones, with around 83% found just once. The sequenced sample consisted of CD45RA- memory CD4+ T cells from PBMCs. These receptors originate from a human donor with narcolepsy.

This clone has only one observation. The J gene is TRBJ1-6, the V gene TRBV29-1, with a weak D call TRBD1 (6 bases). The CDR3 runs to 14 residues. From germline, CDR1 is SQVTM and CDR2 ANQGSEA. Trimming removed 5 bases from V and 9 bases from J, with 17 bases in between. The CDR3 here is CSVRVGTSTSPLHF. CDR3 coding DNA: TGCAGCGTTAGAGTCGGGACATCCACTTCACCCCTCCACTTT. Looking up the rest from reference TRBV29-1 and TRBJ1-6 gives the full variable domain: SAVISQKPSRDICQRGTSLTIQCQVDSQVTMMFWYRQQPGQSLTLIATANQGSEATYESGFVIDKFPISRPNLTFSTLTVSNMSPEDSSIYLCSVRVGTSTSPLHFGNGTRLTVT.

The chain combines TRBV27 with TRBJ1-5; no definite D call. The CDR3 totals 15 residues. The V gene lost 6 bases and the J gene lost 7 bases, with 19 bases spanning the gap. CDR1 is MNHEY, CDR2 SMNVEV, per germline (reference sequence). The CDR3 sequence: CASSTARQVGQPQHF. CDR3 nucleotides: TGTGCCAGCAGCACCGCGAGGCAGGTAGGCCAGCCCCAGCATTTT.

V gene TRBV28 combines with J gene TRBJ2-7; 7 positions match TRBD1. Trimming cost V 8 bases and J 5 bases; bases outside gene matches: 12. Germline CDR1 and CDR2: MDHEN and SYDVKM. The CDR3 length is 14 residues. The CDR3 sequence is CASGAGQGDHEQYF. CDR3 bases: TGTGCCAGCGGGGCCGGGCAGGGGGACCACGAGCAGTACTTC.